This T cell receptor beta chain was identified during a study of prognosis after radiotherapy for stage I lung cancer. Node-negative status on CT and PET/CT applied to all patients, none having prior chemotherapy, radiotherapy or other malignancies. This CDR3 comprises 15 residues. V shed 1 base and J shed 3 bases, with 11 bases lying between them. Germline CDR1 SGHRS, CDR2 YFSETQ. Genomic DNA was the source, and TCR beta CDR3 was amplified from it by two-round multiplex PCR. Individual primers that were specific to each TRBV and TRBJ gene served in first-round PCR. TCRdb re-derived calls from the multiplex PCR reads in MiXCR, one entry per CDR3 protein. The repertoire has 20,000 to 25,000 distinct CDR3 sequences, more than 40% of them found once; the top ten carry 25% to 40%.

The sample was PBMCs, taken before or after stereotactic body radiation therapy (not recorded which). The gene calls are TRBV5-1 and TRBJ1-5; D unresolved. This TCR came from a donor aged 50 or older with non-small cell lung cancer. The CDR3 is CASSLSPVNNQPQHF. CDR3 coding DNA: TGCGCCAGCAGCTTGTCCCCGGTCAACAATCAGCCCCAGCATTTT.